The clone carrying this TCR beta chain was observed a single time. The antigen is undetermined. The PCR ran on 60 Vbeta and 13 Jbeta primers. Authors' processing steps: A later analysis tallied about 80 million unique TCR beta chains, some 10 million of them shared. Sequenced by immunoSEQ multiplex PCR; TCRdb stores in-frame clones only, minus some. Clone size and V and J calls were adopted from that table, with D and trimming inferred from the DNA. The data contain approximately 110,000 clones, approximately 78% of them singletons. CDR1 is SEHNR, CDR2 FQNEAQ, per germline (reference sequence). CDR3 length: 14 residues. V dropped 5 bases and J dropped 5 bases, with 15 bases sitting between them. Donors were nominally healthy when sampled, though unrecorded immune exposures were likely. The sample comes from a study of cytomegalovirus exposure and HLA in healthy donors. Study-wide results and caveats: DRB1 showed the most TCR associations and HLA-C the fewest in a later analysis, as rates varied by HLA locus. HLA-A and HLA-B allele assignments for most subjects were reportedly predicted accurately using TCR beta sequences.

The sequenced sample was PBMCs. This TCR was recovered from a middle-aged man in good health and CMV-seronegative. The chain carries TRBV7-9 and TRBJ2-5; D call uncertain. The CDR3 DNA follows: TGTGCCAGCAGCCCACCCCAGGATCGGGAGACCCAGTACTTC. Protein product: CASSPPQDRETQYF.